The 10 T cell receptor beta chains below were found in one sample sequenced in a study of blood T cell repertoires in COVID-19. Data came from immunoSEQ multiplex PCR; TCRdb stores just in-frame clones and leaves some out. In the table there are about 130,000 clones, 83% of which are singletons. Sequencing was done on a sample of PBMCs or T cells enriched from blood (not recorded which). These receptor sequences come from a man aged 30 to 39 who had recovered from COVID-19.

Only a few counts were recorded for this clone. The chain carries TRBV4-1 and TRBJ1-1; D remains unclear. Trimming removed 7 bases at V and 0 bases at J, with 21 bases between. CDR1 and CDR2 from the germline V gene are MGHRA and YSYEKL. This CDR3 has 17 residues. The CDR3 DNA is TGCGCCAGCACCCTATCCCCGCGGAGAGAAATGAACACTGAAGCTTTCTTT. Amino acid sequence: CASTLSPRREMNTEAFF.

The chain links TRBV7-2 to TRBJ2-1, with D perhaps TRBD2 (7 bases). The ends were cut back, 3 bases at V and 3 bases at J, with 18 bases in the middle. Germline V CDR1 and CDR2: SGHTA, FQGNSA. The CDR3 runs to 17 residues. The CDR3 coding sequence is TGTGCCAGCAGCTTCAGAGGGGGGGCAATGGTCTACAATGAGCAGTTCTTC. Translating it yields CASSFRGGAMVYNEQFF. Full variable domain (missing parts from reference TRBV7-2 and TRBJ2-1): GAGVSQSPSNKVTEKGKDVELRCDPISGHTALYWYRQSLGQGLEFLIYFQGNSAPDKSGLPSDRFSAERTGGSVSTLTIQRTQQEDSAVYLCASSFRGGAMVYNEQFFGPGTRLTVL.

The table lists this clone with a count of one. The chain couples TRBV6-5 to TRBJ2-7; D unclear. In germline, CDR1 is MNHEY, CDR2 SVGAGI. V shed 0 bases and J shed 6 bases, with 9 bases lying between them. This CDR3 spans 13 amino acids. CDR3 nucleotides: TGTGCCAGCAGTTACTCGTTACAAACCGAGCAGTACGTC. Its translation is CASSYSLQTEQYV.

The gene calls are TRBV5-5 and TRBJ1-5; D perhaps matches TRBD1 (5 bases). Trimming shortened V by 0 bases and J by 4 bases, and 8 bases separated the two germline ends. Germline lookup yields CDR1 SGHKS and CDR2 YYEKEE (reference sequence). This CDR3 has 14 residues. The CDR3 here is CASSLEEGNQPQHF. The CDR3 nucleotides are TGTGCCAGCAGCTTGGAGGAGGGGAATCAGCCCCAGCATTTT.

The CDR3 loop reads CASQTDRGLGGYTF. The CDR3 coding sequence is TGTGCCAGCCAGACCGACAGGGGGTTGGGGGGCTACACCTTC. The chain employs TRBV6-5 and TRBJ1-2; the match to TRBD1 covers 9 bases. The CDR3 runs 14 residues. Germline loops: CDR1 MNHEY, CDR2 SVGAGI. The junction had 12 bases not matched to a gene; V was cut back by 8 bases and J by 8 bases.

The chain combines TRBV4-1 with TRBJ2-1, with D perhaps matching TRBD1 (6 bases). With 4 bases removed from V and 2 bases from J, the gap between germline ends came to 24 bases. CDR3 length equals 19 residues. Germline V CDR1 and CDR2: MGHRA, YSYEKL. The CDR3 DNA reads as TGCGCCAGCAGCCTGAGGACAGTCCTGGGAGCAGATCCCTACAATGAGCAGTTCTTC. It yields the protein CASSLRTVLGADPYNEQFF.

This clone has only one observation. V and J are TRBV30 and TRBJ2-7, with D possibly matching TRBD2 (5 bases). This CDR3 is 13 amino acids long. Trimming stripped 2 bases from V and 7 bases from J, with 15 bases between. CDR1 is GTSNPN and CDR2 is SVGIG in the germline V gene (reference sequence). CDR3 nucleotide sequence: TGTGCCTGGAGTTTGACCGGGGTGTGGGAGCAGTACTTC. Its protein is CAWSLTGVWEQYF.

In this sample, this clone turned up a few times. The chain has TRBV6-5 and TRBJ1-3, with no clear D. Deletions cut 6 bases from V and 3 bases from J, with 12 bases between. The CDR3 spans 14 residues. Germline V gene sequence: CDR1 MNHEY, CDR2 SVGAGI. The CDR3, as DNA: TGTGCCAGCAGGGCAACAAGAATTGGAAACACCATATATTTT. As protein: CASRATRIGNTIYF.

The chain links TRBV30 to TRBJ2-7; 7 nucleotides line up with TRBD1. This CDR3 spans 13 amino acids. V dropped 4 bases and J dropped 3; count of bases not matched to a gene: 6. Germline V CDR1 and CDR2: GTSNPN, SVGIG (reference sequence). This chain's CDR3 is CAWNTGQNYEQYF. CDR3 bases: TGTGCCTGGAATACGGGACAGAACTACGAGCAGTACTTC.

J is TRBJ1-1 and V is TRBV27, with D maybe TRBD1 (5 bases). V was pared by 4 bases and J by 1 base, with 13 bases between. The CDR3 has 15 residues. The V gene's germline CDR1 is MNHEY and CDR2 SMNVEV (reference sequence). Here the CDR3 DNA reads TGTGCCAGCAGTTCCCGACAGTTTGGGAACACTGAAGCTTTCTTT. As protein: CASSSRQFGNTEAFF.